This T cell receptor beta chain was obtained from a study of monozygotic twins with inflammatory bowel disease. Regarding this clonotype: Its specificity is unknown.

This CDR3 contains 16 residues. TCRdb derives one entry per CDR3 protein from the 5' RACE reads, leaving out DNA. The specimen's table records about 160,000 distinct CDR3 sequences. Study-wide results and caveats: Patient-specific immunosuppressive treatments may have made repertoires more variable.

Material: blood. V usage is TRBV12-3 or TRBV12-4 and J usage is TRBJ1-1; the D call of TRBD1 rests on TCRdb alone, since no DNA is present to check it. The receptor comes from a human donor with ulcerative colitis or Crohn's disease, or a healthy co-twin of an affected twin (not recorded which). Here the CDR3 reads CASRRRDRAWNTEAFF.